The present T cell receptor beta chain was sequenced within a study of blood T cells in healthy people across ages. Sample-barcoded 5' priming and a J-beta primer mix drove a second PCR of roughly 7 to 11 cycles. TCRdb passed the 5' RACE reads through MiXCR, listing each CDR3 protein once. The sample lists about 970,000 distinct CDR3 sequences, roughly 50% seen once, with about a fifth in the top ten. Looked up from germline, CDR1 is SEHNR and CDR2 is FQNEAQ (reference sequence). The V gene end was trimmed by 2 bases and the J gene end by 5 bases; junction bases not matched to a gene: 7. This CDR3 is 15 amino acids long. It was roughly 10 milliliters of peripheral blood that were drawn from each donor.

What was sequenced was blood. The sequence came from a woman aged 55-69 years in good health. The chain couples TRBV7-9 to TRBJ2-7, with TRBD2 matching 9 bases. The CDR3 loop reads CASSLWRGRADEQYF. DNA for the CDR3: TGTGCCAGCAGCTTATGGCGCGGGAGGGCAGACGAGCAGTACTTC.